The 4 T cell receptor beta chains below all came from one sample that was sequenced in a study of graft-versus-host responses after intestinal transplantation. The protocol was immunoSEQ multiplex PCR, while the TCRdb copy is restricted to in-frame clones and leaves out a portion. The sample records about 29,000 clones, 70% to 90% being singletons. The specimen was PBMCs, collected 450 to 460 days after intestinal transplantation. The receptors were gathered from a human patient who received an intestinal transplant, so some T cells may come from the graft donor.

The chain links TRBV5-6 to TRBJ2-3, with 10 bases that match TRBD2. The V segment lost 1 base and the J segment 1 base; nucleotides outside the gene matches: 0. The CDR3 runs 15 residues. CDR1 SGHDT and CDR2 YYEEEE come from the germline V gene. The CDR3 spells CASSLLAGGTDTQYF. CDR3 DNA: TGTGCCAGCAGCTTGCTAGCGGGGGGCACAGATACGCAGTATTTT.

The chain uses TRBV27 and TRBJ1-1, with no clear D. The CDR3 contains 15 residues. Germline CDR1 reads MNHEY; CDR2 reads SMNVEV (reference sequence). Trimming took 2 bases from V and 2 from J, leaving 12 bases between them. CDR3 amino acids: CASSLDWRPNTEAFF. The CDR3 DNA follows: TGTGCCAGCAGTTTAGATTGGAGACCTAACACTGAAGCTTTCTTT.

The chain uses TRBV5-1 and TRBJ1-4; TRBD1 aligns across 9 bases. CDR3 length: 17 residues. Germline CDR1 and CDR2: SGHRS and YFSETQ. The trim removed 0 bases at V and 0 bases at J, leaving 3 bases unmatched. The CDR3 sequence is CASSLGDRAATNEKLFF. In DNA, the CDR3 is TGCGCCAGCAGCTTGGGGGACAGGGCCGCAACTAATGAAAAACTGTTTTTT.

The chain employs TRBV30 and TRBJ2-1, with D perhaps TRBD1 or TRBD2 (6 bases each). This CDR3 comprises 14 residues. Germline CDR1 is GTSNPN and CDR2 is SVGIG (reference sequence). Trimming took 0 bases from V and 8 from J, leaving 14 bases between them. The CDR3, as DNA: TGTGCCTGGAGTGTGGTGGGGGGCTCGGATGAGCAGTTCTTC. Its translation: CAWSVVGGSDEQFF.